Each of the 7 T cell receptor beta chains below was sequenced from the same sample in a study of Ad26.COV2.S vaccination and SARS-CoV-2 variants. Generated by immunoSEQ multiplex PCR, the TCRdb table keeps only in-frame clones and is missing some. The table includes about 350,000 clones, 75% to 90% detected once. Treatment meaning: around 19 received Ad26.COV2.S at low or high dose, single or two shots; about 5 received placebo; per-sample allocation not given. Sampling was done on day 63 after the first vaccine or placebo injection. Sequencing was performed on peripheral blood, taken in a trial of Ad26.COV2.S vaccine versus placebo. The source is a person between 18 and 59 years old who received the Ad26.COV2.S COVID-19 vaccine or a placebo.

The V call is TRBV29-1, the J call TRBJ1-1; possibly TRBD1 for D (6 bases). With 6 bases removed from V and 2 bases from J, the gap between germline ends came to 19 bases. The CDR3 runs to 15 residues. The V gene's germline CDR1 is SQVTM and CDR2 ANQGSEA. CDR3 protein: CSVMATGGFNTEAFF. In DNA form, the CDR3 reads TGCAGCGTGATGGCCACGGGGGGCTTCAACACTGAAGCTTTCTTT.

V is TRBV7-2 and J is TRBJ1-6; TRBD1 aligns across 10 bases. The germline gives CDR1 SGHTA, CDR2 FQGNSA. This CDR3 spans 15 amino acids. V lost 5 bases, J lost 10 bases, and 8 bases stayed unmatched. In nucleotides, the CDR3 is TGTGCCAGCAGCCGGGGGGGACAGGGGCTGTCACCCCTCCACTTT. Amino acids: CASSRGGQGLSPLHF.

The chain has TRBV9 and TRBJ1-5; the D is unclear. Trimming shortened V by 1 base and J by 5 bases, and 13 bases separated the two germline ends. The CDR3 spans 15 residues. Germline-derived CDR1 and CDR2 are SGDLS and YYNGEE. The CDR3 spells CASSVQASGDQPQHF. CDR3 bases: TGTGCCAGCAGCGTACAGGCGTCCGGCGATCAGCCCCAGCATTTT.

J is TRBJ2-1 and V is TRBV5-4, with 8 bases lining up with TRBD2. This CDR3 contains 16 residues. The germline CDR1 and CDR2 sequences are SGHNT and YYREEE (reference sequence). J was trimmed by 4 bases and V by 0 bases; bases with no gene match: 6. Here the CDR3 DNA reads TGTGCCAGCAGCTTGGAGGGTAGCGGGACTTACAATGAGCAGTTCTTC. This translates into CASSLEGSGTYNEQFF.

This rearrangement joins TRBV11-2 to TRBJ2-7; D remains unclear. The V and J ends lost 5 bases and 1 base respectively, with 15 bases between them. From germline, CDR1 is SGHAT and CDR2 FQNNGV. The CDR3 extends over 15 amino acids. Here the CDR3 DNA reads TGTGCCAGCAGCCTTGGGGTAGGCTTTTCCTACGAGCAGTACTTC. It specifies CASSLGVGFSYEQYF.

This clone was seen a single time. The chain links TRBV2 to TRBJ2-5, with D unresolved. The V gene lost 6 bases and the J gene lost 3 bases, with 5 bases spanning the gap. The CDR3 totals 11 residues. Germline V gene lookup returns CDR1 SNHLY and CDR2 FYNNEI. The CDR3 DNA reads TGTGCCAGCAGGAAGGAAGAGACCCAGTACTTC. Protein sequence: CASRKEETQYF. The whole variable domain, filled in from reference TRBV2 and TRBJ2-5, reads EPEVTQTPSHQVTQMGQEVILRCVPISNHLYFYWYRQILGQKVEFLVSFYNNEISEKSEIFDDQFSVERPDGSNFTLKIRSTKLEDSAMYFCASRKEETQYFGPGTRLLVL.

The V call is TRBV7-2, the J call TRBJ1-5; the match to TRBD1 covers 7 bases. Germline CDR1 and CDR2: SGHTA and FQGNSA. Losses at the gene ends were 5 bases for V and 4 bases for J; bases not matched to a gene: 8. This CDR3 is 15 amino acids long. CDR3 coding DNA: TGTGCCAGCAGCCCCGAGAGGGGGCTTAATCAGCCCCAGCATTTT. Encoded protein: CASSPERGLNQPQHF.